This TCR beta chain came from a study of cytomegalovirus exposure and HLA in healthy donors. Study in general: The Caucasian-associated ancestry cluster held more than 80% of 300 to 450 genotyped donors. Overall study findings and caveats: Segments of the TCR beta V type were, in most cases, productive about 87% or about 30% of the time in an earlier analysis. Later findings reportedly placed an Asian-associated ancestry cluster below the approximately 670-donor mean for N-insertions. Most TCRs appeared rarely, but some public TCRs recurred in many donors.

The CDR3 runs 13 residues. CDR1 and CDR2 (germline): SGHVS, FNYEAQ. Trimming took off 2 bases at V and 5 bases at J, with 9 bases between the two ends. It was with 60 Vbeta and 13 Jbeta primers that the PCR ran. The repertoire was sequenced with immunoSEQ multiplex PCR; TCRdb's copy has only in-frame clones and lacks some. The sample contains 130,000 to 150,000 clones, 75% to 90% of which appear only once. Note on this clone: Its antigen remains unidentified.

The TCR sequence derives from a woman younger than 45 in good health and CMV-seronegative. The source material was PBMCs. The V call is TRBV7-6, the J call TRBJ1-1, with D possibly being TRBD1 (5 bases). CDR3 protein: CASSLSGGTEAFF. CDR3 DNA: TGTGCCAGCAGCTTAAGTGGGGGGACTGAAGCTTTCTTT.